The 9 T cell receptor beta chains reported below all come from one sample, sequenced in a study of regulatory T cells in long-lasting Graves disease. Time point described: newly diagnosed GD, antithyroid drugs for less than 3 months. From PBMCs, RNA was extracted and then used to make the TCR library. Arm-PCR of CDR3 regions with iRepertoire HTBI primers generated TCR beta libraries. In TCRdb, the multiplex PCR reads were re-called with MiXCR into one record per CDR3 protein. The sample shows roughly 610,000 distinct CDR3 sequences, roughly 16% of them seen only once. A further study also used this sample, focusing on T cells in Graves' hyperthyroidism and ophthalmopathy.

Sequenced here: peripheral blood mononuclear cells (PBMCs), sampled at new diagnosis, from a patient treated with antithyroid drugs. These receptor sequences come from a woman between 25 and 40 years old with Graves disease.

The chain carries TRBV3-1 and TRBJ2-3; 8 positions agree with TRBD1. The J call may be in error: the DNA end matches TRBJ2-5 better. This CDR3 comprises 15 residues. Germline V gene lookup returns CDR1 LGHDT and CDR2 YNNKEL (reference sequence). CDR3 loop: CASTPRGQSTETQYF. The DNA of the CDR3 is TGTGCCAGCACCCCCAGGGGGCAATCTACGGAGACCCAGTACTTC.

V is TRBV18 and J is TRBJ2-6; possible D gene TRBD1, 6 bases. Germline-derived CDR1 and CDR2 are KGHSH and LQKENI. The CDR3 is 17 amino acids. V lost 3 bases and J lost 3, with 15 bases in between. The CDR3 spells CASSPAGTIGGANVLTF. The CDR3 region has the DNA TGTGCCAGCTCACCGGCAGGGACAATAGGTGGGGCCAACGTCCTGACTTTC.

This clonotype was counted between two and nine times. The genes are TRBV18 and TRBJ1-1; no clear D gene. Trimming removed 3 bases at V and 9 bases at J, with 14 bases between. Germline V gene data show CDR1 as KGHSH and CDR2 as LQKENI. This CDR3 is 13 amino acids long. This CDR3 is CASSPQRIEQAFF. CDR3 bases: TGTGCCAGCTCACCGCAGAGAATCGAACAAGCTTTCTTT.

This clonotype was seen ten or more times. The chain has TRBV28 and TRBJ1-2, with D unresolved. The CDR3 consists of 14 residues. Trimming stripped 8 bases from V and 2 bases from J, with 15 bases between. CDR1 is MDHEN and CDR2 is SYDVKM in the germline V gene. CDR3 coding DNA: TGTGCCAGCTCCCCCGGAGGAGGGAACTATGGCTACACCTTC. Residues: CASSPGGGNYGYTF.

This clonotype was counted ten times or more. The chain has TRBV29-1 and TRBJ2-7; D unresolved. CDR3 length: 12 residues. Trimming pared 4 bases from V and 3 bases from J, leaving 10 bases between. Germline CDR1 is SQVTM and CDR2 is ANQGSEA. The CDR3 DNA sequence: TGCAGCGTTGGAGGTACTATCTACGAGCAGTACTTC. Amino acids: CSVGGTIYEQYF.

This clonotype came up many times. The chain recombines TRBV30 with TRBJ1-1; D might be TRBD1 (5 bases). The CDR3 totals 13 residues. The V and J ends lost 3 bases and 2 bases respectively, with 10 bases between them. CDR1 is GTSNPN and CDR2 is SVGIG in the germline V gene (reference sequence). The CDR3 here is CAWRFQGNTEAFF. CDR3 DNA: TGTGCCTGGAGATTTCAGGGTAACACTGAAGCTTTCTTT.

There are many counts of this clonotype. The chain is built from TRBV2 and TRBJ1-4; 7 positions agree with TRBD1. V was pared by 10 bases and J by 7 bases, with 9 bases of the junction left unmatched. The CDR3 runs to 13 residues. Germline values: CDR1 SNHLY, CDR2 FYNNEI. As DNA, the CDR3 is TGTGCCACCACAGGGGACAGAGGTGAAAAACTGTTTTTT. Translation gives CATTGDRGEKLFF.

This clonotype was observed once. A much larger clone differs from this one at a single base, so this may be a read error. Because it lacks the conserved phenylalanine or tryptophan at the end, this CDR3 is likely a read error. The chain combines TRBV27 with TRBJ1-2, with no clear D. This CDR3 has 13 residues. Trimming removed 3 bases from V and 6 bases from J, with 11 bases in between. CDR1 is MNHEY, CDR2 SMNVEV, per germline (reference sequence). The DNA of the CDR3 is TGTGCCAGCAGTTTCTCCGGGCCGGATGGCTACACCCTC. This sequence encodes CASSFSGPDGYTL.

This clonotype was seen repeatedly, ten times or more. The chain combines TRBV12-3 or TRBV12-4 with TRBJ2-5; 11 bases are a match to TRBD1. The J segment lost 2 bases and the V segment lost 8 bases, leaving 7 bases of the junction unmatched. This CDR3 is built from 15 residues. The CDR3, as DNA: TGTGCCAGCGGGCAAGGGACAGGGGGGCAAGAGACCCAGTACTTC. Translated: CASGQGTGGQETQYF.